Below are 13 T cell receptor beta chains sequenced from a single sample in a study of T cell responses to AZD1222 COVID-19 vaccine. Assay: immunoSEQ multiplex PCR; the TCRdb copy retains only in-frame clones and omits some. The sample carries 130,000 to 150,000 clones, about 92% recorded once. The sample was peripheral blood, taken after recovery from COVID-19. Receptor source: an adult who had recovered from COVID-19.

The J gene is TRBJ2-5, the V gene TRBV19, with D possibly TRBD1 on 6 matching bases. Germline CDR1 reads LNHDA; CDR2 reads SQIVND (reference sequence). The CDR3 loop spans 13 amino acids. The V end was cut by 4 bases, the J end by 2 bases, with 8 bases between. The CDR3 loop is CASSSQGQETQYF. Written as DNA, the CDR3 is TGTGCCAGTAGTAGCCAGGGGCAAGAGACCCAGTACTTC.

The V and J genes are TRBV9 and TRBJ1-2, with TRBD1 as a possible D gene (5 bases). The V gene lost 4 bases and the J gene lost 3 bases, with 19 bases spanning the gap. The CDR3 totals 16 residues. Germline V gives CDR1 SGDLS, CDR2 YYNGEE. The CDR3 spells CASSSTGTGAHYGYTF. The CDR3 DNA reads TGTGCCAGCAGCTCAACCGGGACCGGGGCGCACTATGGCTACACCTTC.

The rearrangement joins TRBV2 to TRBJ1-1, with unresolved D. Germline CDR1 reads SNHLY; CDR2 reads FYNNEI. The V gene lost 3 bases and the J gene lost 1 base, with 9 bases spanning the gap. This CDR3 is built from 14 residues. Written as DNA, the CDR3 is TGTGCCAGCAGTGACAATTACCCGAACACTGAAGCTTTCTTT. Residues: CASSDNYPNTEAFF.

The chain is built from TRBV5-5 and TRBJ2-7; D perhaps matches TRBD2 (6 bases). Germline V gives CDR1 SGHKS, CDR2 YYEKEE (reference sequence). V gave up 0 bases and J gave up 3 bases, with 13 bases separating them. This CDR3 has 15 amino acids. CDR3 in DNA: TGTGCCAGCAGCTTGGTTGCCGGGAGAAACTACGAGCAGTACTTC. It is translated as CASSLVAGRNYEQYF.

The chain employs TRBV5-5 and TRBJ2-7; TRBD2 matches 11 bases. V shed 5 bases and J 0 bases; nucleotides not matched to a gene: 4. CDR3 size: 15 residues. Germline CDR1 reads SGHKS; CDR2 reads YYEKEE (reference sequence). CDR3 protein: CASRPTSGGSYEQYF. CDR3 sequence (DNA): TGTGCCAGCAGGCCCACTAGCGGGGGCTCCTACGAGCAGTACTTC. Together with reference TRBV5-5 and TRBJ2-7, the CDR3 gives the full variable domain: DAGVTQSPTHLIKTRGQQVTLRCSPISGHKSVSWYQQVLGQGPQFIFQYYEKEERGRGNFPDRFSARQFPNYSSELNVNALLLGDSALYLCASRPTSGGSYEQYFGPGTRLTVT.

The V gene is TRBV4-1, the J gene TRBJ2-7; D unclear. Germline V gene sequence: CDR1 MGHRA, CDR2 YSYEKL. Trimming shortened V by 3 bases and J by 2 bases, and 8 bases separated the two germline ends. The CDR3 has 13 amino acids. The CDR3 nucleotides read TGCGCCAGCAGCCAGGACGGCCCCTACGAGCAGTACTTC. Its translation: CASSQDGPYEQYF.

The V call is TRBV28, the J call TRBJ1-1, with D unclear. The V gene's germline CDR1 is MDHEN and CDR2 SYDVKM. The V gene lost 4 bases and the J gene lost 6 bases, with 27 bases spanning the gap. The CDR3 length is 18 residues. This CDR3 reads CASSSPHPGEGPRAEAFF. CDR3 nucleotides: TGTGCCAGCAGTTCCCCACACCCCGGGGAAGGGCCGAGGGCTGAAGCTTTCTTT.

V is TRBV21-1 and J is TRBJ2-1; the D segment call TRBD2 is taken from the table without a DNA check. TRBV21-1 is noted as a pseudogene. This CDR3 has 17 amino acids. The CDR3 DNA reads TGTGCCAGCACAGGGACTAGCGGGAGGAGCTCCTACAATGAGCAGTTCTTC. This encodes CASTGTSGRSSYNEQFF.

V is TRBV6-1 and J is TRBJ1-4, with D maybe TRBD1 (6 bases). V was pared by 2 bases and J by 10 bases, with 11 bases between. The CDR3 covers 13 residues. Per the germline V gene, CDR1 is MNHNS and CDR2 is SASEGT. The CDR3 here is CASSEQGKGKLFF. DNA for the CDR3: TGTGCCAGCAGTGAACAGGGGAAGGGAAAACTGTTTTTT.

The V and J genes are TRBV28 and TRBJ1-3; D unclear. Germline CDR1 reads MDHEN; CDR2 reads SYDVKM. The CDR3 loop spans 17 amino acids. V gave up 1 base and J gave up 0 bases, with 13 bases separating them. The CDR3 DNA is TGTGCCAGCAGTTTATCGGGGTTGGAGGCCTCTGGAAACACCATATATTTT. It translates to CASSLSGLEASGNTIYF. The full variable domain, with the rest looked up from reference TRBV28 and TRBJ1-3, is DVKVTQSSRYLVKRTGEKVFLECVQDMDHENMFWYRQDPGLGLRLIYFSYDVKMKEKGDIPEGYSVSREKKERFSLILESASTNQTSMYLCASSLSGLEASGNTIYFGEGSWLTVV.

CDR3 nucleotide sequence: TGTGCCAGCAGCCAACAGGGGGCGGATCAGCCCCAGCATTTT. It encodes CASSQQGADQPQHF. The chain is built from TRBV4-2 and TRBJ1-5; TRBD1 aligns across 8 bases. Germline-derived CDR1 and CDR2 are LGHNA and YNFKEQ. There are 14 residues in the CDR3. V trimming: 2 bases; J trimming: 5 bases; junction bases outside the gene matches: 2.

V gene TRBV5-1 combines with J gene TRBJ2-7, with TRBD2 as a possible D gene (8 bases). The CDR3 covers 15 residues. V was cut by 1 base and J by 6 bases, with 17 bases left in between. CDR1 and CDR2 from the germline V gene are SGHRS and YFSETQ. CDR3 region: CASSLRGGQTGEQYF. DNA of the CDR3: TGCGCCAGCAGCTTGCGGGGGGGACAGACGGGCGAGCAGTACTTC.

The V gene is TRBV23-1, the J gene TRBJ2-2; no definite D call. TRBV23-1 is noted as an ORF with a role that remains uncertain. The CDR3 has 13 residues. V was clipped by 3 bases and J by 5 bases, with 7 bases between them. CDR3 amino acids: CASSHLATGELFF. The CDR3 bases are TGCGCCAGCAGTCATCTCGCGACCGGGGAGCTGTTTTTT.